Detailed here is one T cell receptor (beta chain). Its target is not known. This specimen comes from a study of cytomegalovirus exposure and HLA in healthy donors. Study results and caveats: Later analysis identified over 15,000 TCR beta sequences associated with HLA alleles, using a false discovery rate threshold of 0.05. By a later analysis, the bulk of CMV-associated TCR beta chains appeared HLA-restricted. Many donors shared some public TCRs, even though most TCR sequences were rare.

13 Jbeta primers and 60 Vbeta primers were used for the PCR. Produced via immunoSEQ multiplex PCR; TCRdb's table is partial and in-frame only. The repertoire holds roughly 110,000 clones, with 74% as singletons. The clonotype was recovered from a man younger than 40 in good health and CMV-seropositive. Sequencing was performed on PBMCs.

The CDR3 is CASSLTVRGGQYF. In DNA form, the CDR3 reads TGTGCCAGCAGCTTAACGGTCAGGGGCGGGCAGTACTTC. V gene TRBV7-3 combines with J gene TRBJ2-7, with D perhaps matching TRBD1 (6 bases). The V gene's germline CDR1 is SGHTA and CDR2 FQGTGA. V lost 0 bases and J lost 9, with 12 bases in between. The CDR3 is 13 amino acids. Together with reference TRBV7-3 and TRBJ2-7, the CDR3 gives the full variable domain: GAGVSQTPSNKVTEKGKYVELRCDPISGHTALYWYRQSLGQGPEFLIYFQGTGAADDSGLPNDRFFAVRPEGSVSTLKIQRTERGDSAVYLCASSLTVRGGQYFGPGTRLTVT.